This TCR beta chain was observed in a study of blood T cell repertoires in COVID-19. Overall study context: The origin of the acute and convalescent COVID-19 samples was the United States, Italy and Spain. In each case, the material was cDNA or gDNA derived from T cells, B-cell-depleted T cells, or PBMCs.

In the original processing: Amplification from reference gene primers served as the basis for estimated nucleated cell counts. The assay was immunoSEQ multiplex PCR, and TCRdb's table has in-frame clones only and misses some. Clonal size and the V and J genes are those of that table, whereas D and trimming came from the DNA. This table has about 80,000 clones, 78% appearing once. CDR1 is SGDLS, CDR2 YYNGEE, per germline. This CDR3 has 14 amino acids. Trimming took 4 bases from V and 0 from J, leaving 10 bases between them. The sample taken for sequencing was peripheral blood. The TCR comes from a human donor in a cohort sampled during active COVID-19. The rearrangement uses TRBV9 and TRBJ1-2; D call uncertain. The CDR3 reads CASSPPGPNYGYTF. DNA for the CDR3: TGTGCCAGCAGCCCGCCGGGTCCTAACTATGGCTACACCTTC.